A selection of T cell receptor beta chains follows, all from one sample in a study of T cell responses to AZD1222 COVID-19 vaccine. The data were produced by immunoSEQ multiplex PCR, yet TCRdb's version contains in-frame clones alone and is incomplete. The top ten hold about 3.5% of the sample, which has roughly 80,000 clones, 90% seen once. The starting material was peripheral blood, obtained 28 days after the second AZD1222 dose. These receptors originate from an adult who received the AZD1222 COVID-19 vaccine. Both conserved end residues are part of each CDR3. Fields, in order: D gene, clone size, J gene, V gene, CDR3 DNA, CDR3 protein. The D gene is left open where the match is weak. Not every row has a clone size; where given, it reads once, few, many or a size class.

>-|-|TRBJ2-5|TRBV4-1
TGCGCCAGCAGCCCCTATGTCGGAAAACCGGGAGAGACCCAGTACTTC
CASSPYVGKPGETQYF
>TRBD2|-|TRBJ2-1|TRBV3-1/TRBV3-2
TGTGCCAGCAGCCAAGAAGGCCGGCGGGAGCGGGTGAGCAATGAGCAGTTCTTC
CASSQEGRRERVSNEQFF
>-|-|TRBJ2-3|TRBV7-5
TGTGCCAGAAGCTTAGCCGACCTAGGCCCCACAGATACGCAGTATTTT
CARSLADLGPTDTQYF
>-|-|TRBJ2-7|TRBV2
TGTGCCAGCAATCGACTGGGACCCTACGAGCAGTACTTC
CASNRLGPYEQYF
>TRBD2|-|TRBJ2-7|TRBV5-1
TGCGCCAGCAGCATTAGCGGGGGGGCGGGCCAGCAGTACTTC
CASSISGGAGQQYF
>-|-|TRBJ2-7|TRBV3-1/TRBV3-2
TGTGCCAGCAGCCCCGAAGACACGCCGGGGGGCCGCTCCTACGAGCAGTACTTC
CASSPEDTPGGRSYEQYF
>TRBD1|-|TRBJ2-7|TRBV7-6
TGTGCCAGCAGCCCCAGGACAGGGGACCCCTACGAGCAGTACTTC
CASSPRTGDPYEQYF
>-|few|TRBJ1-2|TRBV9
TGTGCCAGCAGCGTAGAGGGCTATGCAAACTATGGCTACACCTTC
CASSVEGYANYGYTF
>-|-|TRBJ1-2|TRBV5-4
TGTGCCAGCAGCCCCGGACTCAGTGACTATGGCTACACCTTC
CASSPGLSDYGYTF
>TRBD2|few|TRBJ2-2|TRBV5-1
TGCGCCAGCAGCTTGGCCTTAGCGGGGAACACCGGGGAGCTGTTTTTT
CASSLALAGNTGELFF
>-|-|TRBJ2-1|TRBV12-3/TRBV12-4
TGTGCCAGCAGTTTCGACTACCTTACAACCTTCTTC
CASSFDYLTTFF
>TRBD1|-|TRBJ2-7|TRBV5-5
TGTGCCAGCAGTATTACAGGGGGGTCTAAGTCGCCCTACGAGCAGTACTTC
CASSITGGSKSPYEQYF
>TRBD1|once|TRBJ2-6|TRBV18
TGTGCCAGCTCACCTCGGACAGGATCGTCGGGGGCCAACGTCCTGACTTTC
CASSPRTGSSGANVLTF
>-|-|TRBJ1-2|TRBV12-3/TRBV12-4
TGTGCCAGCAGTGAGCGACGTTACGGCTACACCTTC
CASSERRYGYTF
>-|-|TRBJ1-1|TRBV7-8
TGTGCCAGCAGCTTTTTGACTAACACTGAAGCTTTCTTT
CASSFLTNTEAFF
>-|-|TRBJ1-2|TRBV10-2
TGCGCCAGCAGTGAGTCAGGTACCGCTGGCTACACCTTC
CASSESGTAGYTF
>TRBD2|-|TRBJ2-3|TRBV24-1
TGTGCCACCAGTGACCTCAGCGGGATAGGCACAGATACGCAGTATTTT
CATSDLSGIGTDTQYF
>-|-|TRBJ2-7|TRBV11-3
TGTGCCAGCACCCGTGGAGGGGGCTCGTACGAGCAGTACTTC
CASTRGGGSYEQYF
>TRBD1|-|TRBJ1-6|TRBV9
TGTGCCAGCAGCGCCGACAGGGGTTATAATTCACCCCTCCACTTT
CASSADRGYNSPLHF
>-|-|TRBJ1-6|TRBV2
TGTGCCAGCTCTCTCCGACCGGGGAATTCACCCCTCCACTTT
CASSLRPGNSPLHF
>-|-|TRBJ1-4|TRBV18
TGTGCCAGCTCGCCCGTGGGAGTGAAACTGTTTTTT
CASSPVGVKLFF
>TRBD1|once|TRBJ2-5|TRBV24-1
TGTGCCACCAGTGACCCGGGACAGCAAGAGACCCAGTACTTC
CATSDPGQQETQYF
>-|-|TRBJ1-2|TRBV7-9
TGTGCCAGCAGTGAAGAGGGCGGATCCTATGGCTACACCTTC
CASSEEGGSYGYTF
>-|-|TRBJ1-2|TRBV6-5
TGTGCCATCTGGACCCCGGACAGAAATAACTATGGCTACACCTTC
CAIWTPDRNNYGYTF
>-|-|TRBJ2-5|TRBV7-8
TGTGCCAGCAGCTTATCCCCGCCGCAGACAGGTCTCATTTCCCAAGAGACCCAGTACTTC
CASSLSPPQTGLISQETQYF
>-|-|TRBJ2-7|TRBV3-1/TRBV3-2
TGTGCCAGCAGCCAAGATCTTGTAGGCAGCTCCTACGAGCAGTACTTC
CASSQDLVGSSYEQYF
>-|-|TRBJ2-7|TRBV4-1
TGCGCCAGCAGCGCTGGGGGGCGCCCATCCTACGAGCAGTACTTC
CASSAGGRPSYEQYF
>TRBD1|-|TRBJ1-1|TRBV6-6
TGTGCCAGCCGGCGGACAGGGGAACCCACTGAAGCTTTCTTT
CASRRTGEPTEAFF
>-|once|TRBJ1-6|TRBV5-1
TGCGCCAGCAGCACCGGGCTTGCCCCTAATTCACCCCTCCACTTT
CASSTGLAPNSPLHF
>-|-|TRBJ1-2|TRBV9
TGTGCCAGCAGCTTAGAACAGGGTGTAGGAGGCTACACCTTC
CASSLEQGVGGYTF
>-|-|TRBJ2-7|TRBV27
TGTGCCAGCAGTTTCTCCCCAGACAGCTCCTACGAGCAGTACTTC
CASSFSPDSSYEQYF
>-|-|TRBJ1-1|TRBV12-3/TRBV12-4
TGTGCCAGCAGTCCGACAGTGAACACTGAAGCTTTCTTT
CASSPTVNTEAFF
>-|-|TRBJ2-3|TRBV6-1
TGTGCCAGCAGTGAAAGAGACAGGTTCACAGATACGCAGTATTTT
CASSERDRFTDTQYF
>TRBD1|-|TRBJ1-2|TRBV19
TGTGCCAGTATTAGCACCGGACAGGGGGAGTATGGCTACACCTTC
CASISTGQGEYGYTF
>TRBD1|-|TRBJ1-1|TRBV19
TGTGCCAGTAGTTTCGGGACAGGGAAGAACACTGAAGCTTTCTTT
CASSFGTGKNTEAFF
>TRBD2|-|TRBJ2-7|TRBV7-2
TGTGCCAGCAGACCTAGCGGGATAAGGAACGAGCAGTACTTC
CASRPSGIRNEQYF
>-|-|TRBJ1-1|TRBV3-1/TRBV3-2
TGTGCCAGCAGCTCAAGGGGCGCCTACACTGAAGCTTTCTTT
CASSSRGAYTEAFF
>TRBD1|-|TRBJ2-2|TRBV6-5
TGTGCCAGCAGTCAACAGGGGGGAACCGGGGAGCTGTTTTTT
CASSQQGGTGELFF
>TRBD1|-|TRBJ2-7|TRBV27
TGTGCCAGCAGCGGGGGCGGGACAGGTGCCTACGAGCAGTACTTC
CASSGGGTGAYEQYF
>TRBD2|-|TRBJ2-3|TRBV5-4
TGTGCCAGCAGCCAAAGACTAGCGGGAAACACAGATACGCAGTATTTT
CASSQRLAGNTDTQYF
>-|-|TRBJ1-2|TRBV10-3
TGTGCCATCAGTGATTGGGACCTGGGGCAAGATGGCTACACCTTC
CAISDWDLGQDGYTF
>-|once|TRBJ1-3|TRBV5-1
TGCGCCAGCAGCCCAGGCACGGTGGGTGGAAACACCATATATTTT
CASSPGTVGGNTIYF
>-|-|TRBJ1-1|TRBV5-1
TGCGCCAGCAGCTTGGAGTTGAGCGGGGTTGGAGCTTTCTTT
CASSLELSGVGAFF
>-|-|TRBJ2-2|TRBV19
TGTGCCAGTAGTATTGCTACCGGGGAGCTGTTTTTT
CASSIATGELFF
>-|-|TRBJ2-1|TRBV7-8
TGTGCCAGCAGCTTAAAAGGGACAGGACTAGCGCGTCTTTACAATGAGCAGTTCTTC
CASSLKGTGLARLYNEQFF
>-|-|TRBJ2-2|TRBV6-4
TGTGCCAGCAGCCAACAAGGACAAGGCGGGGAGCTGTTTTTT
CASSQQGQGGELFF
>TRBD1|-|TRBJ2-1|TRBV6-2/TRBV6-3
TGTGCCAGCAGTTACGAGGGACAGGGACCCAATGAGCAGTTCTTC
CASSYEGQGPNEQFF